This T cell receptor (beta chain) was found in a study of T cell changes during pregnancy in multiple sclerosis. The method was immunoSEQ multiplex PCR; TCRdb's version includes in-frame clones alone and lacks a portion of them. The sample consists of about 35,000 clones, roughly 89% of them appearing once. Trimming cost V 2 bases and J 5 bases, with 10 bases left between them. Germline V gene lookup returns CDR1 SEHNR and CDR2 FQNEAQ (reference sequence). This CDR3 is built from 14 residues. V is TRBV7-9 and J is TRBJ1-5; the D gene is possibly TRBD1 (6 bases). This specimen was CD8+ T cells from peripheral blood mononuclear cells, taken in the third trimester of pregnancy. The clonotype comes from a female donor with multiple sclerosis, enrolled in a pregnancy study. Written as DNA, the CDR3 is TGTGCCAGCAGCTTAACAGGGAGGGATCAGCCCCAGCATTTT. Protein product: CASSLTGRDQPQHF.